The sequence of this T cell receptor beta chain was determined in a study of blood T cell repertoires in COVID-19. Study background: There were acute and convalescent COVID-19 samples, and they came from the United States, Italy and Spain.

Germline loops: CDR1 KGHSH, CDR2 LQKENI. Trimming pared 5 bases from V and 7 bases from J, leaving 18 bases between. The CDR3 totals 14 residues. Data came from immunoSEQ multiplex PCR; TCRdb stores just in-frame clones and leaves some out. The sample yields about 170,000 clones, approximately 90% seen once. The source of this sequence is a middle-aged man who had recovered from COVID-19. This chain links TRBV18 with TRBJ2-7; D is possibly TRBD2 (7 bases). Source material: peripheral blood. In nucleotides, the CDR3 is TGTGCCAGCTCATCTCTAGCGGACCAGGGGGAGCAGTACTTC. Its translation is CASSSLADQGEQYF.